The rows below give T cell receptor beta chains drawn from one sample of a study of T cell clusters in autoimmune cytopenias. TCRdb reanalyzed the multiplex PCR reads, giving one entry per CDR3 protein sequence and no DNA. Its table lists 750 to 1,000 distinct CDR3 sequences. Sequencing input: peripheral blood. The receptors come from a human donor with an autoimmune cytopenia, with autoimmune hepatitis or in good health (not recorded which). The CDR3 runs from the conserved cysteine through the conserved F or W. The listing skips clone size in some rows; elsewhere it reads once, few, many or a size class.

j_call clone_size v_call cdr3_aa
TRBJ2-1 NA TRBV7-9 CASSLELEDEQFF
TRBJ2-5 NA TRBV5-4 CASRPSGKQETQYF
TRBJ2-3 NA TRBV6-1 CASRVLAGTSHKSDTQYF
TRBJ2-7 medium-sized TRBV10-2 CASGTGYEQYF
TRBJ2-7 NA TRBV19 CASRSRDGVDEQYF
TRBJ2-7 medium-sized TRBV6-1 CAAWDLVDAYEQYF
TRBJ1-5 NA TRBV20-1 CSARESGQGKYQPQHF
TRBJ2-7 NA TRBV19 CASSIDLFGGYEQYF
TRBJ1-2 NA TRBV10-3 CAISGGANTNYGYTF
TRBJ2-1 medium-sized TRBV20-1 CSASRASGRDEQFF
TRBJ2-1 medium-sized TRBV29-1 CSVGRVHNEQFF
TRBJ2-3 NA TRBV28 CASRTITDTQYF
TRBJ2-1 NA TRBV4-1 CASSPFHGNEQFF
TRBJ1-2 NA TRBV19 CASSVSLWQGDDYGYTF
TRBJ2-5 NA TRBV6-5 CASSYQGQPVPGTQYF
TRBJ2-7 NA TRBV27 CASSLVTNSETHHEQYF